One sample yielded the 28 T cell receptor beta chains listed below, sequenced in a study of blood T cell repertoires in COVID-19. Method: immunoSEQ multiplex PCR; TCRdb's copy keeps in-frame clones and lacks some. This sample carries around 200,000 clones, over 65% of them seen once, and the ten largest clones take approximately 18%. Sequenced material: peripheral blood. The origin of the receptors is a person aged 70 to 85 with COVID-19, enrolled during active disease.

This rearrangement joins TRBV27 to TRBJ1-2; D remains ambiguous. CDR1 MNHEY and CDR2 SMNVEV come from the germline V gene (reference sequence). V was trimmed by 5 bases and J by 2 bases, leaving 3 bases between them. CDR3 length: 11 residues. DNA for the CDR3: TGTGCCAGCAGTGCGAACTATGGCTACACCTTC. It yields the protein CASSANYGYTF.

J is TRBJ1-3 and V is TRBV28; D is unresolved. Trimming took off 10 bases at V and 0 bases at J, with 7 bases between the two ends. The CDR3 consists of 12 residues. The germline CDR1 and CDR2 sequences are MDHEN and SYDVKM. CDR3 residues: CATEGSGNTIYF. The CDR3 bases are TGTGCCACCGAGGGCTCTGGAAACACCATATATTTT.

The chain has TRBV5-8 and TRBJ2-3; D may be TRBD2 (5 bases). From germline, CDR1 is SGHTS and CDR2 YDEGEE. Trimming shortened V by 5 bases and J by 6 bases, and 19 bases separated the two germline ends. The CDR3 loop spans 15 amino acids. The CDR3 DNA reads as TGTGCCAGCAGGGCCGGGATCCAAAGGCGCGATACGCAGTATTTT. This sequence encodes CASRAGIQRRDTQYF.

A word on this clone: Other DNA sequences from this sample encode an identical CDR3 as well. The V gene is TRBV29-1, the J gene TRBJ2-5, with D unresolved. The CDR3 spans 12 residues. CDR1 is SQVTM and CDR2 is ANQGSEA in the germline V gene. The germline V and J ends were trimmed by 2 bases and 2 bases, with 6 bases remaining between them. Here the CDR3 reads CSVELQQETQYF. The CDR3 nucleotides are TGCAGCGTTGAACTACAGCAAGAGACCCAGTACTTC.

The CDR3 DNA is TGTGCCAGCAGCCAGGGGGAGGAGACCCAGTACTTC. It specifies CASSQGEETQYF. The chain links TRBV5-5 to TRBJ2-5, with TRBD1 matching over 7 bases. This CDR3 is built from 12 residues. In germline, CDR1 is SGHKS, CDR2 YYEKEE (reference sequence). The V gene end was trimmed by 4 bases and the J gene end by 5 bases; junction bases not matched to a gene: 2. The variable domain in full, completed from reference TRBV5-5 and TRBJ2-5, reads DAGVTQSPTHLIKTRGQQVTLRCSPISGHKSVSWYQQVLGQGPQFIFQYYEKEERGRGNFPDRFSARQFPNYSSELNVNALLLGDSALYLCASSQGEETQYFGPGTRLLVL.

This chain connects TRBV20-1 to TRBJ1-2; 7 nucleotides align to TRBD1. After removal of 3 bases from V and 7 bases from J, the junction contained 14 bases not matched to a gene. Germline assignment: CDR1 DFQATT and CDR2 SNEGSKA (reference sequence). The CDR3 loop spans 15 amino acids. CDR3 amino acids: CSASDMTGKRVGYTF. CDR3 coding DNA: TGCAGTGCTAGTGACATGACAGGGAAGAGGGTTGGCTACACCTTC.

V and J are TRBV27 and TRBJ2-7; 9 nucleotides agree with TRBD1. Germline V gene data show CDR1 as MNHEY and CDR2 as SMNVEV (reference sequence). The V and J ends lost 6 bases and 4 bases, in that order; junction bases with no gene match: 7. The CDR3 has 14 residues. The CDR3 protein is CASSKYRGQYEQYF. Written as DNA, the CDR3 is TGTGCCAGCAGCAAATACAGGGGGCAATACGAGCAGTACTTC.

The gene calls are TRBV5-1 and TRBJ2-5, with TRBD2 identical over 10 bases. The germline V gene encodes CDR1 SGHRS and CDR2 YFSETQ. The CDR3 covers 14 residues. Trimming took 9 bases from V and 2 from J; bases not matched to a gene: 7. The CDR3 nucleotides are TGCGCCACATCGGAGCGGGGGGGTCAAGAGACCCAGTACTTC. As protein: CATSERGGQETQYF.

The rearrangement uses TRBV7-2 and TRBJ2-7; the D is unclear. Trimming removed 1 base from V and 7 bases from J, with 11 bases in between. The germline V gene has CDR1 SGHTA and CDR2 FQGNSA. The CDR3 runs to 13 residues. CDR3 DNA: TGTGCCAGCAGCTTAGACATCGTCTTTGAGCAGTACTTC. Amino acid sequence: CASSLDIVFEQYF.

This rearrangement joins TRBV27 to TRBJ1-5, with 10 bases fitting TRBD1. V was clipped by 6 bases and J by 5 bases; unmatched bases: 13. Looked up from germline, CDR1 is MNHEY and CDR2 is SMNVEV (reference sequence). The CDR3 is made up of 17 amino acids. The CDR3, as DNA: TGTGCCAGCAGCCCAGGGACAGGGGTTGAGGGCCATCAGCCCCAGCATTTT. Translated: CASSPGTGVEGHQPQHF.

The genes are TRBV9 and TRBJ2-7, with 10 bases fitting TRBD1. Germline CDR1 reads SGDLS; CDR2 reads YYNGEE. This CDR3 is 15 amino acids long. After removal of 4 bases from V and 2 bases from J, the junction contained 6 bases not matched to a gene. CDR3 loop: CASSRQGATAYEQYF. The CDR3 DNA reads TGTGCCAGCAGCAGACAGGGGGCGACAGCCTACGAGCAGTACTTC.

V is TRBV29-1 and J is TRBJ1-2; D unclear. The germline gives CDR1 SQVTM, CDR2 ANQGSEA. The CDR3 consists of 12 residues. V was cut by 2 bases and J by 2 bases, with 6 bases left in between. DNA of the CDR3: TGCAGCGTTGAATTCCCGAACTATGGCTACACCTTC. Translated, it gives CSVEFPNYGYTF.

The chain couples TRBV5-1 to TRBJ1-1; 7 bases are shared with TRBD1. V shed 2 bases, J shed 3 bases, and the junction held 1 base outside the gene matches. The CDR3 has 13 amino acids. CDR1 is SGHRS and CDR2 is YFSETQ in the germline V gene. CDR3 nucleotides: TGCGCCAGCAGCTTTACAGGGGACACTGAAGCTTTCTTT. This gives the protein CASSFTGDTEAFF.

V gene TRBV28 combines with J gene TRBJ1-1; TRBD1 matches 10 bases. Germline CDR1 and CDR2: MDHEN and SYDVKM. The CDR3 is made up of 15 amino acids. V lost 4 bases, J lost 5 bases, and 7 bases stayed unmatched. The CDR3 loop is CASSSRWGQGTEAFF. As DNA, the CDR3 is TGTGCCAGCAGTTCCCGGTGGGGACAGGGGACTGAAGCTTTCTTT.

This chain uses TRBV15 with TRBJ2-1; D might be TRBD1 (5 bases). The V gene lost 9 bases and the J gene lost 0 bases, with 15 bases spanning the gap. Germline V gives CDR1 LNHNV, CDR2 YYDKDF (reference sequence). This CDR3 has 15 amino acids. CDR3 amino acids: CATGVIALSYNEQFF. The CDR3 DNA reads TGTGCCACAGGGGTAATAGCTCTCTCCTACAATGAGCAGTTCTTC.

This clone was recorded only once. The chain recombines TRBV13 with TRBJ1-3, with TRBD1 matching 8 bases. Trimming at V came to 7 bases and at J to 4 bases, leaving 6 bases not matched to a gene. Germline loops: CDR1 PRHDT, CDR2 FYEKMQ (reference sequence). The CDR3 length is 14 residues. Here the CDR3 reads CASNYRDRGNTIYF. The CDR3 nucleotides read TGTGCCAGCAATTACCGGGACAGGGGAAACACCATATATTTT.

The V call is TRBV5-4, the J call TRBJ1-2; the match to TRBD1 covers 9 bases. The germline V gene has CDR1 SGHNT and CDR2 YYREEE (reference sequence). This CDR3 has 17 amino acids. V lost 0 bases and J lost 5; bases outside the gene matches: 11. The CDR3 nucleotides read TGTGCCAGCAGCTTGGGGGACAGGGTAGAGAAACTATATGGCTACACCTTC. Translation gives CASSLGDRVEKLYGYTF.

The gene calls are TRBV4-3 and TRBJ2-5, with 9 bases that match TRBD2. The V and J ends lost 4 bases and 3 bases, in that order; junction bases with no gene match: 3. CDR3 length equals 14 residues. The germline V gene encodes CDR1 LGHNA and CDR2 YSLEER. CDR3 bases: TGCGCCAGCAGCCCGCTAGCGGGGAAAGAGACCCAGTACTTC. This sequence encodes CASSPLAGKETQYF.

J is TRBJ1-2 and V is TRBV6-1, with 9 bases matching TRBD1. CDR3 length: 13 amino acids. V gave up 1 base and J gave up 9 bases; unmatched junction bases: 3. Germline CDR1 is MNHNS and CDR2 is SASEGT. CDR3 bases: TGTGCCAGCAGTGAAGGGACAGGGGTTCGCTACACCTTC. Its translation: CASSEGTGVRYTF.

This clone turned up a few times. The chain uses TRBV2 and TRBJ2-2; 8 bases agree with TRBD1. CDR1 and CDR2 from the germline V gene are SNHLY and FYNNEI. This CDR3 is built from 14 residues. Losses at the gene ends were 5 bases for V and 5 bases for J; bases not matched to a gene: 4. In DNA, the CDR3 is TGTGCCAGCAGTACAGGGGGGTATACCGGGGAGCTGTTTTTT. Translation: CASSTGGYTGELFF.

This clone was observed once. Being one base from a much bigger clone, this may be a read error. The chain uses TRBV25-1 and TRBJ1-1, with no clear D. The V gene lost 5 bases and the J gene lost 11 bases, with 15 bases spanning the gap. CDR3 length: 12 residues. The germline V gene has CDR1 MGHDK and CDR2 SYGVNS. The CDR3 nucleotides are TGTGCCAGCAGTAATCGGGGAAGAGGGGCTTTCTTT. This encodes CASSNRGRGAFF.

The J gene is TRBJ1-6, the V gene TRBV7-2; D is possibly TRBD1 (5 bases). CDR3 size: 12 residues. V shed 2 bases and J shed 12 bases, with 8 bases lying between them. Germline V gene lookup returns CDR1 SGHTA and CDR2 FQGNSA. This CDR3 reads CASSLMGGPLHF. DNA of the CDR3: TGTGCCAGCAGCTTAATGGGGGGACCCCTCCACTTT.

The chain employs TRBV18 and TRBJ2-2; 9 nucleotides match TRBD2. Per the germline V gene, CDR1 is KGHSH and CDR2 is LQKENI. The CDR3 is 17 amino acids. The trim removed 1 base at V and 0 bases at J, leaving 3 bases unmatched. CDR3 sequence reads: CASSPLAGVTNTGELFF. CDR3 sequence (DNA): TGTGCCAGCTCACCACTAGCGGGGGTCACGAACACCGGGGAGCTGTTTTTT.

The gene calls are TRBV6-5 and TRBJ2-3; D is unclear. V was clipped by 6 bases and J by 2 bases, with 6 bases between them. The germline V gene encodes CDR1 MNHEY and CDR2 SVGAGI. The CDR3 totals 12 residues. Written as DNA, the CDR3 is TGTGCCAGCAGATTAGACACAGATACGCAGTATTTT. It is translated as CASRLDTDTQYF.

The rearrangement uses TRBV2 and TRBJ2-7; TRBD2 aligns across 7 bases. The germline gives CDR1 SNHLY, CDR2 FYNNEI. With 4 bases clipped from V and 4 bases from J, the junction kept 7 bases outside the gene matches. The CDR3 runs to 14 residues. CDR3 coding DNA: TGTGCCAGCAGTGTTCGGCGGGGGATGTACGAGCAGTACTTC. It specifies CASSVRRGMYEQYF.

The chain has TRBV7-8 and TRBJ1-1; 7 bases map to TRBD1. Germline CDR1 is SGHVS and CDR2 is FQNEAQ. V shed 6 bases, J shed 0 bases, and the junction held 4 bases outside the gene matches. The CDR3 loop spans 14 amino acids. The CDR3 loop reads CASRPGQMNTEAFF. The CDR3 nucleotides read TGTGCCAGCAGACCGGGACAGATGAACACTGAAGCTTTCTTT. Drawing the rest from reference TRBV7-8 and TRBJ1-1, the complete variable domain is GAGVSQSPRYKVAKRGQDVALRCDPISGHVSLFWYQQALGQGPEFLTYFQNEAQLDKSGLPSDRFFAERPEGSVSTLKIQRTQQEDSAVYLCASRPGQMNTEAFFGQGTRLTVV.

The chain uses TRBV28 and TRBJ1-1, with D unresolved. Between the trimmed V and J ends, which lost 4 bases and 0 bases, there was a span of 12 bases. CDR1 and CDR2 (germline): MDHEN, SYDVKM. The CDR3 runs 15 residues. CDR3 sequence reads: CASSSPSVVNTEAFF. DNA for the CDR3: TGTGCCAGCAGTTCTCCATCCGTAGTGAACACTGAAGCTTTCTTT.

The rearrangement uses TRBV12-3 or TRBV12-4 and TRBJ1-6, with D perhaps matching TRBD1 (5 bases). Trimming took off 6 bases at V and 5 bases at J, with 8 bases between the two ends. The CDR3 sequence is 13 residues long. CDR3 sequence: CASRQENNSPLHF. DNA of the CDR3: TGTGCCAGCAGACAGGAGAATAATTCACCCCTCCACTTT.